What follows are 27 T cell receptor beta chains derived from one specimen sequenced in a study of blood T cells in healthy people across ages (dated by TCRdb to 2014 to 2015). The library was prepared using 5' RACE. Sequencer: Illumina HiSeq 2500. A second PCR of about 6 to 11 cycles was run with a J-beta primer mix and a sample-barcoded 5' primer. Clones were called with MiXCR by TCRdb after fastp trimmed the public reads at Q25, and only in-frame beta chains were retained. Rows with one shared CDR3 protein collapse into an entry with the most common genes and DNA. The sample profile shows hundreds of thousands of distinct CDR3 sequences; around a fifth of them were found once. In total, the top ten clones hold roughly 3.7% of the sample. The material sequenced was blood. The source is a man between 65 and 85 years old in good health.

This clonotype came up many times. The rearrangement uses TRBV28 and TRBJ2-7, with TRBD2 matching 7 bases. Germline V gene lookup returns CDR1 MDHEN and CDR2 SYDVKM. J lost 6 bases, V lost 4 bases, and 3 bases had no gene match. The CDR3 has 12 residues. The DNA for the CDR3 is TGTGCCAGCAGTTCGGGGGGAGGCGAGCAGTACTTC. It yields the protein CASSSGGGEQYF.

The rearrangement uses TRBV28 and TRBJ2-3, with 12 positions matching TRBD2. The J segment lost 3 bases and the V segment lost 7 bases, leaving 8 bases of the junction unmatched. CDR1 and CDR2 (germline): MDHEN, SYDVKM. The CDR3 totals 16 residues. CDR3: CASTDTGLAGTDTQYF. The CDR3 bases are TGTGCCAGCACCGATACTGGACTAGCGGGGACAGATACGCAGTATTTT. Drawing the rest from reference TRBV28 and TRBJ2-3, the complete variable domain is DVKVTQSSRYLVKRTGEKVFLECVQDMDHENMFWYRQDPGLGLRLIYFSYDVKMKEKGDIPEGYSVSREKKERFSLILESASTNQTSMYLCASTDTGLAGTDTQYFGPGTRLTVL.

This rearrangement joins TRBV7-2 to TRBJ1-6, with D maybe TRBD1 (6 bases). The CDR3 is 15 amino acids. V was pared by 1 base and J by 8 bases, with 12 bases between. In germline, CDR1 is SGHTA, CDR2 FQGNSA. CDR3 residues: CASSLVLQGDSPLHF. CDR3 DNA: TGTGCCAGCAGCTTAGTCTTACAGGGTGATTCACCCCTCCACTTT.

This chain connects TRBV21-1 to TRBJ1-4; the DNA was not compared with TRBD1, the D call given in the table. TRBV21-1 is described as a pseudogene. The CDR3 has 14 residues. Here the CDR3 reads CASTKRTGREKLFF. Here the CDR3 DNA reads TGTGCCAGCACCAAAAGGACAGGTCGGGAAAAACTGTTTTTT.

V is TRBV6-5 and J is TRBJ2-7; D not certain. Trimming removed 0 bases at V and 3 bases at J, with 6 bases between. The V gene's germline CDR1 is MNHEY and CDR2 SVGAGI. CDR3 size: 13 residues. CDR3 DNA: TGTGCCAGCAGTTACTCGGACGGCTACGAGCAGTACTTC. As protein: CASSYSDGYEQYF.

Here the CDR3 reads CSVKTGVETQYF. CDR3 DNA sequence: TGCAGCGTTAAGACAGGGGTCGAGACCCAGTACTTC. The rearrangement joins TRBV29-1 to TRBJ2-5, with TRBD1 identical over 8 bases. Germline V gene lookup returns CDR1 SQVTM and CDR2 ANQGSEA. This CDR3 contains 12 residues. Trimming at V came to 5 bases and at J to 5 bases, leaving 4 bases not matched to a gene.

This clonotype was counted a few times. This rearrangement joins TRBV4-1 to TRBJ1-5, with D unclear. Trimming took 1 base from V and 5 from J, leaving 15 bases between them. Looked up from germline, CDR1 is MGHRA and CDR2 is YSYEKL. CDR3 length: 16 residues. CDR3 bases: TGCGCCAGCAGCCAAGGTCAGGACCCATTTTATCAGCCCCAGCATTTT. Protein: CASSQGQDPFYQPQHF.

The rearrangement links TRBV5-1 to TRBJ1-1, with D perhaps TRBD1 (5 bases). Per germline, CDR1 SGHRS and CDR2 YFSETQ. The CDR3 contains 14 residues. The V end lost 5 bases, the J end lost 0 bases, and 11 bases lay between the germline ends. CDR3 sequence reads: CASRVGGVNTEAFF. The CDR3 DNA follows: TGCGCCAGCAGGGTCGGGGGGGTGAACACTGAAGCTTTCTTT.

This clonotype was counted many times. The V and J genes are TRBV28 and TRBJ2-4; possibly TRBD1 for D (6 bases). CDR1 and CDR2 from the germline V gene are MDHEN and SYDVKM. V dropped 3 bases and J dropped 2 bases, with 11 bases sitting between them. The CDR3 contains 15 residues. CDR3 loop: CASSFPGAPKNIQYF. The CDR3 bases are TGTGCCAGCAGTTTCCCAGGGGCCCCCAAAAACATTCAGTACTTC.

This chain links TRBV21-1 with TRBJ2-1; no DNA check was done on the table's D call, TRBD2. TRBV21-1 is marked as a pseudogene. The CDR3 covers 17 residues. Written as DNA, the CDR3 is TGTGCCAGCAAATCGGGACTAGCAGAGAGCTCCTACAATGAGCAGTTCTTC. It is translated as CASKSGLAESSYNEQFF.

The rearrangement joins TRBV20-1 to TRBJ2-2, with TRBD2 matching over 10 bases. V gave up 2 bases and J gave up 3 bases; unmatched junction bases: 6. The CDR3 runs to 16 residues. Per the germline V gene, CDR1 is DFQATT and CDR2 is SNEGSKA (reference sequence). CDR3 residues: CSARPSGRADTGELFF. The CDR3 DNA is TGCAGTGCTAGACCGAGCGGGAGGGCCGACACCGGGGAGCTGTTTTTT.

The CDR3 nucleotides read TGTGCCAGCGGACAAAACAATGAGCAGTTCTTC. This codes for CASGQNNEQFF. J is TRBJ2-1 and V is TRBV6-5; tentative D call: TRBD1 (5 bases). The ends were cut back, 8 bases at V and 5 bases at J, with 7 bases in the middle. Germline V gives CDR1 MNHEY, CDR2 SVGAGI. CDR3 size: 11 residues.

In this sample, this clonotype turned up once. V and J are TRBV10-3 and TRBJ1-3; D is undetermined. Germline CDR1 reads ENHRY; CDR2 reads SYGVKD. Trimming removed 7 bases at V and 5 bases at J, with 18 bases between. The CDR3 consists of 15 residues. CDR3 sequence (DNA): TGTGCCATCAAAGGGTACGCGGGCTCAAGAAACACCATATATTTT. Amino acids: CAIKGYAGSRNTIYF.

This clonotype was seen only a few times. This chain joins TRBV20-1 and TRBJ2-7; D remains ambiguous. The CDR3 totals 11 residues. V was shortened by 3 bases and J by 9 bases, with 12 bases between the two germline ends. Germline loops: CDR1 DFQATT, CDR2 SNEGSKA (reference sequence). As DNA, the CDR3 is TGCAGTGCTAGTTTGGATACTCGGCAGTACTTC. This codes for CSASLDTRQYF.

On this clonotype itself: One junction end does not reproduce the germline sequence, and a read error may be involved. The chain employs TRBV3-1 and TRBJ2-5; unclear D gene. Germline-derived CDR1 and CDR2 are LGHDT and YNNKEL (reference sequence). The CDR3 consists of 11 residues. The CDR3 nucleotides are TGTGCCAGCAGCCAAGGAGCCACCCAATACTTC. Translated, it gives CASSQGATQYF.

The chain combines TRBV5-1 with TRBJ2-1, with 7 bases lining up with TRBD1. V was pared by 0 bases and J by 5 bases, with 5 bases of the junction left unmatched. The CDR3 has 15 amino acids. Germline V lookup: CDR1 SGHRS, CDR2 YFSETQ. CDR3 in amino acids: CASSLATGQHNEQFF. CDR3 sequence (DNA): TGCGCCAGCAGCTTGGCCACGGGACAGCACAATGAGCAGTTCTTC.

The chain has TRBV18 and TRBJ1-1; D is uncertain. The CDR3 length is 12 residues. Germline-derived CDR1 and CDR2 are KGHSH and LQKENI. V gave up 1 base and J gave up 7 bases, with 7 bases separating them. The DNA of the CDR3 is TGTGCCAGCTCACCACAAGGAGATGAAGCTTTCTTT. This codes for CASSPQGDEAFF.

This clonotype was seen repeatedly, ten times or more. The chain has TRBV7-9 and TRBJ2-1, with 9 bases identical to TRBD1. The CDR3 is made up of 14 amino acids. The ends lost 3 bases at V and 6 bases at J; junction bases unmatched: 3. CDR1 is SEHNR, CDR2 FQNEAQ, per germline (reference sequence). The CDR3 here is CASSFGGQGNEQFF. In DNA, the CDR3 is TGTGCCAGCAGCTTCGGGGGACAGGGCAATGAGCAGTTCTTC.

This rearrangement joins TRBV9 to TRBJ2-1; D perhaps matches TRBD2 (5 bases). The CDR3 has 17 residues. V lost 3 bases and J lost 0, with 16 bases in between. The germline V gene encodes CDR1 SGDLS and CDR2 YYNGEE. The CDR3: CASSGPSSRISYNEQFF. The CDR3 DNA sequence: TGTGCCAGCAGCGGACCTTCTAGCAGGATCTCCTACAATGAGCAGTTCTTC.

The sample holds many counts of this clonotype. This may arise from a read error, as a much more abundant clone is one base away. This rearrangement joins TRBV21-1 to TRBJ2-5. TRBV21-1 is a pseudogene locus. CDR3 size: 10 residues. CDR3 sequence reads: CASSKETQYF. The CDR3 DNA follows: TGTGCCAGCAGCAAAGAGACCCAGTACTTC.

This chain connects TRBV20-1 to TRBJ2-3; unclear D gene. The CDR3 is 11 amino acids. CDR1 is DFQATT, CDR2 SNEGSKA, per germline (reference sequence). V was trimmed by 8 bases and J by 6 bases, leaving 12 bases between them. As DNA, the CDR3 is TGCAGTCAAAGGTTCTCTGATACGCAGTATTTT. The encoded protein is CSQRFSDTQYF.

This clonotype has just a few counts. The chain joins TRBV12-3 or TRBV12-4 to TRBJ2-2, with 7 bases that match TRBD2. Unmatched junction bases numbered 4, after V lost 8 bases and J lost 1 base. This CDR3 is built from 14 residues. The CDR3 DNA is TGTGCCAGCGAGAAGCGGGAGAACACCGGGGAGCTGTTTTTT. Translation: CASEKRENTGELFF.

V gene TRBV19 combines with J gene TRBJ1-5, with TRBD1 matching over 7 bases. The V and J ends lost 5 bases and 2 bases, in that order; junction bases with no gene match: 12. Germline CDR1 is LNHDA and CDR2 is SQIVND (reference sequence). This CDR3 spans 17 amino acids. The DNA for the CDR3 is TGTGCCAGTAGTCCTCACAGGGGCTTTGGGGGCAATCAGCCCCAGCATTTT. Encoded protein: CASSPHRGFGGNQPQHF.

This chain connects TRBV7-3 to TRBJ2-1, with 8 bases that match TRBD2. The length of the CDR3 is 16 residues. V lost 5 bases to trimming and J lost 3 bases; unmatched junction nucleotides: 9. The germline V gene encodes CDR1 SGHTA and CDR2 FQGTGA. DNA for the CDR3: TGTGCCAGCAGCCCGATAGCGGGATATAACTACAATGAGCAGTTCTTC. This sequence encodes CASSPIAGYNYNEQFF.

V and J are TRBV10-3 and TRBJ2-7; D is possibly TRBD1 (6 bases). V dropped 0 bases and J dropped 1 base, with 13 bases sitting between them. The CDR3 length is 16 residues. CDR1 and CDR2 from the germline V gene are ENHRY and SYGVKD. The CDR3 sequence: CAISESDGQGSYEQYF. In DNA, the CDR3 is TGTGCCATCAGTGAGTCGGATGGTCAGGGGTCCTACGAGCAGTACTTC.

This clonotype was counted at least ten times. The CDR3 bases are TGCAGTGCTATTAACCGGGACAGGGCCCCTGGGGGGCAGTTCTTC. This sequence encodes CSAINRDRAPGGQFF. This chain uses TRBV20-1 with TRBJ2-5; 9 nucleotides agree with TRBD1. The J call is doubtful: the DNA matches TRBJ2-1 better. In germline, CDR1 is DFQATT, CDR2 SNEGSKA (reference sequence). This CDR3 is 15 amino acids long.

In this sample, this clonotype turned up a few times. J is TRBJ1-1 and V is TRBV29-1; TRBD1 might be the D (6 bases). Germline V gene data show CDR1 as SQVTM and CDR2 as ANQGSEA. V lost 7 bases and J 7 bases, leaving 19 bases between the germline ends. The CDR3 loop spans 13 amino acids. The CDR3 DNA is TGCAGCGCTAAAGGGGGGGGCCGGAATGAAGCTTTCTTT. This gives the protein CSAKGGGRNEAFF.